The 29 T cell receptor beta chains below were found in one sample sequenced in a study of memory CD4+ T cells and cytomegalovirus serostatus. Produced via immunoSEQ multiplex PCR; TCRdb's table is partial and in-frame only. The sample has 35,000 to 55,000 clones; just under 80% are singletons. The sort gate was single viable CD3+CD4+CD8-CD45RO+ cells for memory CD4+ T cells. What was sequenced was memory CD4+ T cells from blood. The receptors shown here come from an adult in good health and CMV-seronegative.

This clone was recorded only once. V is TRBV27 and J is TRBJ2-7; D is tentatively TRBD1 or TRBD2 (5 bases each). This CDR3 has 16 residues. Per the germline V gene, CDR1 is MNHEY and CDR2 is SMNVEV (reference sequence). With 4 bases removed from V and 6 bases from J, the gap between germline ends came to 22 bases. The CDR3: CASSSWTPQSGREQYF. CDR3 nucleotide sequence: TGTGCCAGCAGTTCCTGGACACCCCAGAGCGGTCGCGAGCAGTACTTC.

V gene TRBV7-9 combines with J gene TRBJ2-1; 13 bases agree with TRBD2. The J segment lost 4 bases and the V segment lost 5 bases, leaving 5 bases of the junction unmatched. The CDR3 spans 16 residues. Per germline, CDR1 SEHNR and CDR2 FQNEAQ (reference sequence). The chain's CDR3 is CASSTLAGGLYNEQFF. In DNA form, the CDR3 reads TGTGCCAGCAGCACACTAGCGGGGGGGTTGTACAATGAGCAGTTCTTC.

The chain is built from TRBV9 and TRBJ2-1; a weak D match, TRBD2 (5 bases). CDR1 and CDR2 from the germline V gene are SGDLS and YYNGEE. There are 16 residues in the CDR3. V was shortened by 0 bases and J by 2 bases, with 12 bases between the two germline ends. CDR3 residues: CASSVGAGPTYNEQFF. CDR3 DNA: TGTGCCAGCAGCGTAGGGGCGGGTCCTACCTACAATGAGCAGTTCTTC.

The chain joins TRBV5-4 to TRBJ2-7; the match to TRBD1 covers 8 bases. Looked up from germline, CDR1 is SGHNT and CDR2 is YYREEE (reference sequence). The V gene end was trimmed by 0 bases and the J gene end by 4 bases; junction bases not matched to a gene: 6. This CDR3 region has 15 residues. Written as DNA, the CDR3 is TGTGCCAGCAGCTTGGATTGGACAGGGAGTTACGAGCAGTACTTC. Its translation: CASSLDWTGSYEQYF.

In this sample, this clone turned up a few times. V gene TRBV6-6 combines with J gene TRBJ1-1, with D possibly TRBD1 on 6 matching bases. CDR3 length: 13 amino acids. Trimming removed 2 bases from V and 6 bases from J, with 10 bases in between. Germline CDR1 reads MNHNY; CDR2 reads SVGAGI (reference sequence). Written as DNA, the CDR3 is TGTGCCAGCAGTTACGGGGGCCAGGCTGAAGCTTTCTTT. This codes for CASSYGGQAEAFF.

The chain employs TRBV7-3 and TRBJ1-1; D may be TRBD1 (5 bases). The CDR3 loop spans 14 amino acids. V was clipped by 2 bases and J by 8 bases, with 15 bases between them. Germline lookup yields CDR1 SGHTA and CDR2 FQGTGA. The CDR3 DNA reads TGTGCCAGCAGCTTAGCGGGGGGGAGGGAAGAAGCTTTCTTT. Its translation: CASSLAGGREEAFF.

This clone was counted a few times. V usage is TRBV30 and J usage is TRBJ1-1; 7 bases map to TRBD1. Germline CDR1 GTSNPN, CDR2 SVGIG (reference sequence). The CDR3 has 11 amino acids. V shed 5 bases, J shed 10 bases, and the junction held 7 bases outside the gene matches. The CDR3 spells CAWGGAGGAFF. DNA of the CDR3: TGTGCCTGGGGCGGGGCAGGGGGAGCTTTCTTT.

The chain combines TRBV7-2 with TRBJ2-7; D ambiguous. Germline V gene sequence: CDR1 SGHTA, CDR2 FQGNSA. V lost 5 bases to trimming and J lost 2 bases, with 10 bases between them. The CDR3 totals 13 residues. The CDR3 coding sequence is TGTGCCAGCAGCCCGTACTTCACCTACGAGCAGTACTTC. Protein product: CASSPYFTYEQYF.

This chain connects TRBV6-6 to TRBJ1-2; maybe TRBD1 (6 bases). This CDR3 comprises 14 residues. V was trimmed by 8 bases and J by 7 bases, leaving 20 bases between them. Germline V gene lookup returns CDR1 MNHNY and CDR2 SVGAGI (reference sequence). The CDR3, as DNA: TGTGCCAGCCGCCCCGGGGGCAGGGTGGTTGGCTACACCTTC. Its translation is CASRPGGRVVGYTF.

V and J are TRBV7-9 and TRBJ1-4; a weak D match, TRBD1 (6 bases). The CDR3 spans 14 residues. Germline assignment: CDR1 SEHNR and CDR2 FQNEAQ (reference sequence). V was clipped by 5 bases and J by 4 bases, with 11 bases between them. The CDR3 nucleotides are TGTGCCAGCAGCGCCCAAGGGGGTAATGAAAAACTGTTTTTT. Amino acid sequence: CASSAQGGNEKLFF.

This clone was detected once. The gene calls are TRBV6-5 and TRBJ1-5; TRBD1 is a possible D gene (6 bases). CDR3 length equals 15 residues. Germline CDR1 MNHEY, CDR2 SVGAGI. Trimming took 5 bases from V and 0 from J, leaving 11 bases between them. As DNA, the CDR3 is TGTGCCAGCAGTCCAAGGGGGTATAGCAATCAGCCCCAGCATTTT. This sequence encodes CASSPRGYSNQPQHF.

The chain carries TRBV19 and TRBJ1-2, with a weak D call TRBD1 (6 bases). Deletions cut 2 bases from V and 4 bases from J, with 17 bases between. The CDR3 runs 16 residues. Germline CDR1 and CDR2: LNHDA and SQIVND (reference sequence). For the CDR3, the DNA is TGTGCCAGTAGTATATCGGCCAGGGGAGCACTCTATGGCTACACCTTC. Protein product: CASSISARGALYGYTF. The full variable domain, rest sourced from reference TRBV19 and TRBJ1-2, is DGGITQSPKYLFRKEGQNVTLSCEQNLNHDAMYWYRQDPGQGLRLIYYSQIVNDFQKGDIAEGYSVSREKKESFPLTVTSAQKNPTAFYLCASSISARGALYGYTFGSGTRLTVV.

The V call is TRBV7-9, the J call TRBJ2-5; 7 bases fit TRBD1. V lost 1 base to trimming and J lost 6 bases; unmatched junction nucleotides: 5. This CDR3 is 14 amino acids long. Germline CDR1 is SEHNR and CDR2 is FQNEAQ (reference sequence). CDR3 sequence reads: CASSLGGGRQTQYF. The CDR3 coding sequence is TGTGCCAGCAGCTTAGGAGGGGGCCGGCAGACCCAGTACTTC.

The DNA for the CDR3 is TGCGCCAGCAGCTTGGCGGTTACAGGGCCCCGTTCTGGAGAGGGCTACACCTTC. Its translation: CASSLAVTGPRSGEGYTF. V and J are TRBV5-1 and TRBJ1-2; D perhaps matches TRBD1 (6 bases). Per germline, CDR1 SGHRS and CDR2 YFSETQ. V lost 0 bases, J lost 8 bases, and 26 bases lay in between. The CDR3 spans 18 residues.

This clone appeared a few times. The V call is TRBV7-6, the J call TRBJ1-2; 8 bases fit TRBD1. Germline assignment: CDR1 SGHVS and CDR2 FNYEAQ. CDR3 length: 17 amino acids. The V gene end was trimmed by 2 bases and the J gene end by 4 bases; junction bases not matched to a gene: 12. DNA for the CDR3: TGTGCCAGCAGCTTATCATTTCTGACAGGGGTTGGCTATGGCTACACCTTC. Amino acid sequence: CASSLSFLTGVGYGYTF.

This clone has a single count. CDR3 in DNA: TGTGCCAGCAGGAAATGGACAGGGAACACTGAAGCTTTCTTT. Translated: CASRKWTGNTEAFF. The rearrangement joins TRBV6-5 to TRBJ1-1; 7 positions match TRBD1. V dropped 6 bases and J dropped 1; count of bases not matched to a gene: 5. Looked up from germline, CDR1 is MNHEY and CDR2 is SVGAGI. The CDR3 extends over 14 amino acids.

The chain is built from TRBV5-5 and TRBJ1-1; no clear D gene. The germline V gene has CDR1 SGHKS and CDR2 YYEKEE (reference sequence). CDR3 length: 15 amino acids. Trimming left V 3 bases short and J 0 bases short, with 12 bases between. The DNA for the CDR3 is TGTGCCAGCAGCTCTGGATCGGGGATGAACACTGAAGCTTTCTTT. Its protein is CASSSGSGMNTEAFF. Full variable domain (outside the CDR3, taken from reference TRBV5-5 and TRBJ1-1): DAGVTQSPTHLIKTRGQQVTLRCSPISGHKSVSWYQQVLGQGPQFIFQYYEKEERGRGNFPDRFSARQFPNYSSELNVNALLLGDSALYLCASSSGSGMNTEAFFGQGTRLTVV.

The chain carries TRBV5-1 and TRBJ2-1; 9 bases map to TRBD2. The CDR3 contains 20 residues. Germline loops: CDR1 SGHRS, CDR2 YFSETQ. The junction had 16 bases not matched to a gene; V was cut back by 2 bases and J by 1 base. Here the CDR3 reads CASSFPPPTTLAGSYNEQFF. CDR3 sequence (DNA): TGCGCCAGCAGCTTTCCCCCCCCCACTACTCTAGCGGGGTCCTACAATGAGCAGTTCTTC.

The chain joins TRBV18 to TRBJ2-3, with D unresolved. Germline V gene lookup returns CDR1 KGHSH and CDR2 LQKENI. With 2 bases removed from V and 0 bases from J, the gap between germline ends came to 0 bases. The CDR3 length is 12 residues. The CDR3 protein is CASSPSTDTQYF. The CDR3 DNA is TGTGCCAGCTCACCAAGCACAGATACGCAGTATTTT.

This sequence joins TRBV2 and TRBJ1-1, with unresolved D. With 3 bases removed from V and 11 bases from J, the gap between germline ends came to 7 bases. The germline CDR1 and CDR2 sequences are SNHLY and FYNNEI. The CDR3 consists of 10 residues. As DNA, the CDR3 is TGTGCCAGCAGTGAGGGTGGGGCTTTCTTT. This translates into CASSEGGAFF.

V usage is TRBV7-9 and J usage is TRBJ1-4, with D possibly TRBD1 on 6 matching bases. The V gene's germline CDR1 is SEHNR and CDR2 FQNEAQ (reference sequence). The CDR3 spans 14 residues. Trimming cost V 5 bases and J 8 bases, with 15 bases left between them. DNA for the CDR3: TGTGCCAGCAGCCCCCGGCGGACAGAGGAAAAACTGTTTTTT. As protein: CASSPRRTEEKLFF.

The chain couples TRBV19 to TRBJ1-2; 7 bases are shared with TRBD1. The V and J ends lost 10 bases and 2 bases, in that order; junction bases with no gene match: 13. In germline, CDR1 is LNHDA, CDR2 SQIVND (reference sequence). The CDR3 extends over 15 amino acids. DNA of the CDR3: TGTGCCATCGCTAATCAGGGGGGCGGAAACTATGGCTACACCTTC. Translated: CAIANQGGGNYGYTF.

This chain connects TRBV19 to TRBJ2-2, with TRBD1 matching over 7 bases. With 7 bases clipped from V and 3 bases from J, the junction kept 5 bases outside the gene matches. The CDR3 sequence is 14 residues long. Germline V gene lookup returns CDR1 LNHDA and CDR2 SQIVND (reference sequence). This chain's CDR3 is CASKRTGDTGELFF. The CDR3 DNA reads TGTGCCAGTAAGCGCACAGGGGACACCGGGGAGCTGTTTTTT.

This sequence joins TRBV6-1 and TRBJ1-1; 7 nucleotides match TRBD1. The CDR3 has 13 amino acids. Germline-derived CDR1 and CDR2 are MNHNS and SASEGT. Unmatched junction bases numbered 5, after V lost 2 bases and J lost 8 bases. CDR3 residues: CASSERGRGEAFF. The CDR3 DNA follows: TGTGCCAGCAGTGAAAGGGGGCGGGGGGAAGCTTTCTTT.

The gene calls are TRBV4-3 and TRBJ1-3; no clear D. Germline CDR1 LGHNA, CDR2 YSLEER. This CDR3 has 19 amino acids. Deletions cut 0 bases from V and 0 bases from J, with 18 bases between. The DNA of the CDR3 is TGCGCCAGCAGCCAAGATATGGTGGAGGCCCTTCACTCTGGAAACACCATATATTTT. Protein: CASSQDMVEALHSGNTIYF.

Here the CDR3 reads CASTSQGLRNIQYF. Written as DNA, the CDR3 is TGTGCCAGTACTTCACAGGGCCTCAGAAACATTCAGTACTTC. V gene TRBV19 combines with J gene TRBJ2-4; TRBD1 might be the D (6 bases). Germline CDR1 LNHDA, CDR2 SQIVND (reference sequence). The CDR3 has 14 amino acids. Trimming stripped 7 bases from V and 6 bases from J, with 16 bases between.

The rearrangement links TRBV7-2 to TRBJ1-2; 7 bases fit TRBD1. The germline CDR1 and CDR2 sequences are SGHTA and FQGNSA. The CDR3 has 14 residues. V was clipped by 2 bases and J by 2 bases; unmatched bases: 2. CDR3 protein: CASSLRGQNYGYTF. For the CDR3, the DNA is TGTGCCAGCAGCTTACGGGGACAGAACTATGGCTACACCTTC.

The chain combines TRBV10-1 with TRBJ1-2; D not certain. Germline loops: CDR1 WNHNN, CDR2 SYGVQD (reference sequence). The CDR3 is 12 amino acids. Trimming removed 3 bases from V and 10 bases from J, with 12 bases in between. The CDR3 loop reads CASSESLPIYTF. The CDR3 coding sequence is TGCGCCAGCAGTGAAAGTCTCCCGATCTACACCTTC.

The CDR3 spells CASSLSMRGQGYTF. The CDR3 region has the DNA TGTGCCAGCAGCTTAAGTATGAGGGGACAAGGCTACACCTTC. The chain employs TRBV11-1 and TRBJ1-2; weak D call: TRBD1 (6 bases). The CDR3 has 14 residues. CDR1 and CDR2 (germline): SGHAT, FQDESV (reference sequence). Trimming cost V 2 bases and J 8 bases, with 15 bases left between them.